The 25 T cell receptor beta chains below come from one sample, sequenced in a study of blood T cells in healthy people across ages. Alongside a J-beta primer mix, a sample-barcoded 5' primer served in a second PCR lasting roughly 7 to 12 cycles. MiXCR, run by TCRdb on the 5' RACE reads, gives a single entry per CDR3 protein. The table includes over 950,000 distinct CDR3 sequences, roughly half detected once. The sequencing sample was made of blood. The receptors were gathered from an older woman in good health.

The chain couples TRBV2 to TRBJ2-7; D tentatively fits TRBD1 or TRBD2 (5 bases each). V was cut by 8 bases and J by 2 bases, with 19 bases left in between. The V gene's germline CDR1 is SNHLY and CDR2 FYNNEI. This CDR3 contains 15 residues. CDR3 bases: TGTGCCAGCTCCGGAGGTATCAGGGCTGCCTACGAGCAGTACTTC. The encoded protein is CASSGGIRAAYEQYF.

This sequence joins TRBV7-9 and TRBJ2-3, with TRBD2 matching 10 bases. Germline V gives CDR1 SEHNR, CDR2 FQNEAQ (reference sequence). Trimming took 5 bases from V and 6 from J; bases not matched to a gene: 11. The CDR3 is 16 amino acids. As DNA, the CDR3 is TGTGCCAGCAGCACTTATTCTAGCGGGAGCGTGGATACGCAGTATTTT. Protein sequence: CASSTYSSGSVDTQYF.

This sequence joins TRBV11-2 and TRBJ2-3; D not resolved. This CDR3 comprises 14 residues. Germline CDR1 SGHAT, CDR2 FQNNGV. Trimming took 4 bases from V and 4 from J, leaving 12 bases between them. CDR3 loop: CASSSTFRADTQYF. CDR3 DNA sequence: TGTGCCAGCAGCTCAACTTTTAGGGCAGATACGCAGTATTTT.

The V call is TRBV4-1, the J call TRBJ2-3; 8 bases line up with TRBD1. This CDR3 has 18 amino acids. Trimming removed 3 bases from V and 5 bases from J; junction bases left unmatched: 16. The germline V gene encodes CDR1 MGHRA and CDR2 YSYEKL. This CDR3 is CASSQGRLRDRWGDTQYF. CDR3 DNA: TGCGCCAGCAGCCAGGGCCGCCTCCGGGACAGGTGGGGAGATACGCAGTATTTT.

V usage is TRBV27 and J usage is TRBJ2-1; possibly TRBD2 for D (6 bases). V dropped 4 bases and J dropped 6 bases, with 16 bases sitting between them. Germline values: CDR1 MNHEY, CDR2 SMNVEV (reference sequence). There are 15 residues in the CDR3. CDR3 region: CASSSAGTWGNEQFF. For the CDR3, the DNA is TGTGCCAGCAGTTCAGCCGGGACTTGGGGCAATGAGCAGTTCTTC.

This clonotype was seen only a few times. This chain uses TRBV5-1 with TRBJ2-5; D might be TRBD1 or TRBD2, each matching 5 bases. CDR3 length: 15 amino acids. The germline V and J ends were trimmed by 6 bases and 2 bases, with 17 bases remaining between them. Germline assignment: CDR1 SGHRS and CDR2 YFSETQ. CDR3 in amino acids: CASTLDGALQETQYF. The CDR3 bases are TGCGCCAGCACCCTGGACGGGGCACTACAAGAGACCCAGTACTTC.

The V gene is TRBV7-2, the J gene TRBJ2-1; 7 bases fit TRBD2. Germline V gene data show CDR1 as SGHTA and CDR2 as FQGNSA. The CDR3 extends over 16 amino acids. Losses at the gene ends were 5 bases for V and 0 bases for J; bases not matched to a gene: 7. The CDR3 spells CASSVLALSSYNEQFF. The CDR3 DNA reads TGTGCCAGCAGCGTACTAGCGCTCAGCTCCTACAATGAGCAGTTCTTC.

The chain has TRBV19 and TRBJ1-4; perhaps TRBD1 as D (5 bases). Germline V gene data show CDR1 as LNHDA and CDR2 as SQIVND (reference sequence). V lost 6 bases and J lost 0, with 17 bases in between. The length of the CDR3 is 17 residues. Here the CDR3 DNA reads TGTGCCAGTAGCACCAAAACAGGACTTTCAACTAATGAAAAACTGTTTTTT. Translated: CASSTKTGLSTNEKLFF.

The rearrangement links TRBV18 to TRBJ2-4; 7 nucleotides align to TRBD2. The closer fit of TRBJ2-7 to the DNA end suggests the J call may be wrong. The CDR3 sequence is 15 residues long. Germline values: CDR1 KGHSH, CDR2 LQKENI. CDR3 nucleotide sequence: TGTGCCAGCTCACCCACGACAGCGGGACCCTACGAGCAGTACTTC. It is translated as CASSPTTAGPYEQYF.

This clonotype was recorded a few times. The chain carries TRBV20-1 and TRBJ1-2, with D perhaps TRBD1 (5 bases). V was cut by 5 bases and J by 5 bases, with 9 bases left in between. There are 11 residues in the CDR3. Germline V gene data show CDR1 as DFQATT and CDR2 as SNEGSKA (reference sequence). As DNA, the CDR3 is TGCAGTGCTCGGTGGGGGTATGGCTACACCTTC. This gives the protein CSARWGYGYTF.

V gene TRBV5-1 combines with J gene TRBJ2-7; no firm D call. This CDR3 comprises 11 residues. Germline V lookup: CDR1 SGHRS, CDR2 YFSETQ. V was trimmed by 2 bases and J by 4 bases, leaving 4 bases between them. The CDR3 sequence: CASSFEYEQYF. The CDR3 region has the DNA TGCGCCAGCAGCTTCGAATACGAGCAGTACTTC.

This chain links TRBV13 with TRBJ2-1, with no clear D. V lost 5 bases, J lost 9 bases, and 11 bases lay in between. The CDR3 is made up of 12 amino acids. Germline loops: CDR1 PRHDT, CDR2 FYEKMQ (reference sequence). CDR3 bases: TGTGCCAGCAGCCAGGTGACCCTTGAGCAGTTCTTC. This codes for CASSQVTLEQFF.

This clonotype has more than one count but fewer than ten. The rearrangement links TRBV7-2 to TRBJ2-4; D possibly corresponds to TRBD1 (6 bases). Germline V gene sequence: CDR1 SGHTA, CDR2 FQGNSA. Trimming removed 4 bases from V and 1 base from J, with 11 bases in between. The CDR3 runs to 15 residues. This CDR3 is CASSSQGAAKNIQYF. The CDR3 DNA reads TGTGCCAGCAGCTCACAGGGAGCGGCCAAAAACATTCAGTACTTC.

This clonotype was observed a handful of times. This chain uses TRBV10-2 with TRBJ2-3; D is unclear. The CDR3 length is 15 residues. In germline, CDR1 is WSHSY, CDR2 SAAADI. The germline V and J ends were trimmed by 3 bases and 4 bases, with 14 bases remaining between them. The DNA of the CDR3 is TGCGCCAGCAGTGACTCCCGTACCAGTCCAGATACGCAGTATTTT. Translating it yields CASSDSRTSPDTQYF.

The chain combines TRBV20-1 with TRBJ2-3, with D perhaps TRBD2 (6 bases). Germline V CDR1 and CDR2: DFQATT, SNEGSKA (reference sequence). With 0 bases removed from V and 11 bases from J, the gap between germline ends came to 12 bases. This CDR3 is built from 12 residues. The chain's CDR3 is CSARDIGTGQYF. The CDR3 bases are TGCAGTGCTAGAGACATCGGGACTGGGCAGTATTTT.

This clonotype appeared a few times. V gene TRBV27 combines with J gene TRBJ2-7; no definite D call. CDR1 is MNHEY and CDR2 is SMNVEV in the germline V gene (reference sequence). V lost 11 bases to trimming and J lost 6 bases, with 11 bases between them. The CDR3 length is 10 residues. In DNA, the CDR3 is TGTGCCGACCCTCACAGCGAGCAGTACTTC. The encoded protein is CADPHSEQYF.

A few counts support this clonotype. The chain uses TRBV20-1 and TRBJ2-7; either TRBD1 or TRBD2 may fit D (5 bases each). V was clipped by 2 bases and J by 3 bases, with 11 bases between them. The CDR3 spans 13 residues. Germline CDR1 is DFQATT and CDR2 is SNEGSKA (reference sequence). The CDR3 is CSARPWGFYEQYF. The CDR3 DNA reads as TGCAGTGCTAGACCCTGGGGGTTCTACGAGCAGTACTTC.

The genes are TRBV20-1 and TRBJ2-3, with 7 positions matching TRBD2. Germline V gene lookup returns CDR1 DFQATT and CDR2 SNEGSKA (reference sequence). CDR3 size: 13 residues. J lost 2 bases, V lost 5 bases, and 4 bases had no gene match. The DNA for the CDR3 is TGCAGTGCTCGGGGAGGGTTCACAGATACGCAGTATTTT. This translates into CSARGGFTDTQYF.

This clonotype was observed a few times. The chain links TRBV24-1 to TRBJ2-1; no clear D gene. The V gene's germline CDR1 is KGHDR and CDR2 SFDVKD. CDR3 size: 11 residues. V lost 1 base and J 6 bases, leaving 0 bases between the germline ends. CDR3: CATSDFNEQFF. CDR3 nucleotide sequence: TGTGCCACCAGTGATTTCAATGAGCAGTTCTTC.

The CDR3 loop is CSVEDHRAYNEQYF. The CDR3 DNA reads TGCAGCGTTGAAGACCATAGGGCCTACAATGAGCAGTACTTC. The chain uses TRBV29-1 and TRBJ2-7; D uncertain. The CDR3 length is 14 residues. Between the trimmed V and J ends, which lost 0 bases and 7 bases, there was a span of 16 bases. Germline V lookup: CDR1 SQVTM, CDR2 ANQGSEA.

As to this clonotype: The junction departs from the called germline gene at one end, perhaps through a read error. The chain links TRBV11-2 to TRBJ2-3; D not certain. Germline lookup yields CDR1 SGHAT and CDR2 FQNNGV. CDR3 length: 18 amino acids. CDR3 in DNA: TGTGCCAGCAGCTCCTCCATGGTGGGGTTGGTTAGCACAGATCCGCAGTATTTT. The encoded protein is CASSSSMVGLVSTDPQYF.

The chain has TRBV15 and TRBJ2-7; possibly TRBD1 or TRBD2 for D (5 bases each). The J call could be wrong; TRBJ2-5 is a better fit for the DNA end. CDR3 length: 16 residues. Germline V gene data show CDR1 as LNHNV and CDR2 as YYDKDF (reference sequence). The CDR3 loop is CATSILAGTLGGTQYF. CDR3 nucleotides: TGTGCCACCAGCATCTTGGCAGGGACCCTAGGAGGGACCCAGTACTTC.

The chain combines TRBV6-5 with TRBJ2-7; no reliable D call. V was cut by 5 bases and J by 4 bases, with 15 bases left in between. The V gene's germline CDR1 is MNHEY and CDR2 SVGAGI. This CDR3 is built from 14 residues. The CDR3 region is CASSDWGQRYEQYF. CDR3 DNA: TGTGCCAGCAGTGACTGGGGTCAAAGGTACGAGCAGTACTTC.

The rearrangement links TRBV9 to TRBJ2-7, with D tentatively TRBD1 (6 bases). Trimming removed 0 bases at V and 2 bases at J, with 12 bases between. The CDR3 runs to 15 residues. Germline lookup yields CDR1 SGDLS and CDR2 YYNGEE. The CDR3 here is CASSVAPTGTYEQYF. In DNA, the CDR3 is TGTGCCAGCAGCGTAGCCCCAACAGGGACCTACGAGCAGTACTTC.

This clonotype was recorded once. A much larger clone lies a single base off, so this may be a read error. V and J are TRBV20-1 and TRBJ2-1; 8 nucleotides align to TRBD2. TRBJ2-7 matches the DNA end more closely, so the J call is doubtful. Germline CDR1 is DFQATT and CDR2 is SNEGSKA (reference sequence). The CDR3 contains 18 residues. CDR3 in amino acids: CSAREASGYYDSYNEQYF. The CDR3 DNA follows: TGCAGTGCTAGAGAGGCTAGCGGGTATTACGACTCCTACAATGAGCAGTACTTC.